This paragraph covers one TCR beta chain sequence. Its antigen is not known. As for treatment: 15 to 20 received Ad26.COV2.S at low or high dose, single or two shots; roughly five received placebo; per-sample allocation not given. The study sampled participants on day 63 after the first vaccine or placebo injection. V dropped 4 bases and J dropped 4; count of bases not matched to a gene: 4. Per the germline V gene, CDR1 is MNHEY and CDR2 is SVGAGI. The CDR3 runs to 15 residues. These data belong to a study of Ad26.COV2.S vaccination and SARS-CoV-2 variants. The study, taken as a whole, reports: The study found higher spike-specific TCR breadth in vaccine than placebo recipients.

The repertoire was sequenced with immunoSEQ multiplex PCR; TCRdb's copy has only in-frame clones and lacks some. Of some 640,000 clones listed, roughly 90% were seen once; the top ten hold 1.5%. Sample: peripheral blood, taken in a trial of Ad26.COV2.S vaccine versus placebo. The J gene is TRBJ2-6, the V gene TRBV6-5, with 7 bases that match TRBD1. The TCR comes from a person between 18 and 65 years old who received the Ad26.COV2.S COVID-19 vaccine or a placebo. The CDR3: CASSFGTAGANVLTF. DNA for the CDR3: TGTGCCAGCAGTTTCGGGACAGCCGGGGCCAACGTCCTGACTTTC.